This T cell receptor beta chain originates from a study of T cell repertoires in cytomegalovirus infection. Across the study: Indications of both CMV infection and matching HLA type were provided by public TCR beta signatures.

Study findings and constraints: Carriers of CMV plus the relevant HLA were identified by cumulative public TCR beta family frequency.

One entry per CDR3 protein results from TCRdb running MiXCR on the reads. The table lists 900,000 to 950,000 distinct CDR3 sequences, 25% to 40% of them singletons. Notes on this clonotype: Its antigen is unknown.

The CDR3 is made up of 17 amino acids. The germline V and J ends were trimmed by 1 base and 0 bases, with 10 bases remaining between them. Germline lookup yields CDR1 MNHEY and CDR2 SMNVEV (reference sequence). The chain employs TRBV27 and TRBJ2-6; no clear D gene. This specimen consisted of cultured CD8+ T cells from PBMCs, obtained from culture after CMV antigen stimulation. The TCR comes from a human donor in good health (CMV status not recorded). Some clones in this sample may be carry-over from other donors' samples. CDR3 protein: CASSLLGQSSGANVLTF. The CDR3 DNA reads TGTGCCAGCAGTTTATTGGGTCAGAGCTCTGGGGCCAACGTCCTGACTTTC.